Listed here are 5 T cell receptor beta chains from one sample, sequenced in a study of graft-versus-host responses after intestinal transplantation (dated by TCRdb to the early 2020s). No antigen has been identified for these receptors. Receptor amplification or capture employed the immunoSEQ multiplex PCR assay. Not all clones reach the TCRdb copy of this immuneACCESS table, which keeps in-frame sequences only. Checked studies attribute under half of the gap to unresolved V genes and leave the rest unexplained. The sample contains 90,000 to 150,000 clones, 85% to 95% of them found a single time. The top ten hold 3% to 4% of the sample. The sample's time point label is to be understood as: cells obtained before transplantation from donor or recipient. Specimen: unstimulated CD8+ T cells sorted from spleen or lymph node cells, collected before intestinal transplant. These receptors were taken from a human donor who received an intestinal transplant.

The genes are TRBV28 and TRBJ2-7; possibly TRBD1 for D (6 bases). This CDR3 comprises 13 residues. Germline V gene data show CDR1 as MDHEN and CDR2 as SYDVKM. V shed 3 bases and J shed 2 bases, with 8 bases lying between them. CDR3 DNA sequence: TGTGCCAGCAGTTTGGGACACCCCTACGAGCAGTACTTC. Encoded protein: CASSLGHPYEQYF.

The chain uses TRBV7-2 and TRBJ2-7; D gene ambiguous. The V gene's germline CDR1 is SGHTA and CDR2 FQGNSA. CDR3 size: 14 residues. The CDR3 region is CATMRWASSGEQYF. Written as DNA, the CDR3 is TGTGCTACCATGAGGTGGGCATCTTCGGGTGAGCAGTACTTC.

This clone was counted once. The gene calls are TRBV4-3 and TRBJ1-4, with a possible D match to TRBD1 (5 bases). This CDR3 has 15 amino acids. Trimming stripped 0 bases from V and 7 bases from J, with 12 bases between. Germline V gene data show CDR1 as LGHNA and CDR2 as YSLEER. CDR3 loop: CASSQDGGTGEKLFF. Here the CDR3 DNA reads TGCGCCAGCAGCCAAGATGGAGGGACGGGTGAAAAACTGTTTTTT.

This clone was observed a single time. The V and J genes are TRBV19 and TRBJ2-1; 8 bases map to TRBD2. Germline CDR1 LNHDA, CDR2 SQIVND (reference sequence). This CDR3 contains 14 residues. Unmatched junction bases numbered 8, after V lost 8 bases and J lost 5 bases. This CDR3 reads CASRIAGKNNEQFF. The CDR3 bases are TGTGCCAGTCGAATAGCGGGAAAAAACAATGAGCAGTTCTTC.

The chain employs TRBV6-5 and TRBJ1-5; D unclear. The V end was cut by 3 bases, the J end by 7 bases, with 10 bases between. CDR1 MNHEY and CDR2 SVGAGI come from the germline V gene. This CDR3 spans 13 amino acids. The CDR3 loop is CASSYGNGQPQHF. Here the CDR3 DNA reads TGTGCCAGCAGTTATGGAAATGGACAGCCCCAGCATTTT.